The rows below give T cell receptor beta chains drawn from one sample of a study of blood T cell repertoires in COVID-19. The data were produced by immunoSEQ multiplex PCR, yet TCRdb's version contains in-frame clones alone and is incomplete. The data contain roughly 250,000 clones, around 85% of them singletons. The sample was peripheral blood. Source of these receptors: a human donor with COVID-19, enrolled during active disease. The donor label of this sample is uncertain. Each CDR3 is given without its conserved first and last residue. Not all rows give a size; the values are once, few, many and, for expanded clones, a class.

v_call	clone_size	j_call	cdr3_aa
TRBV12-5	.	TRBJ2-6	ASGMRTGSGANVLT
TRBV30	.	TRBJ1-4	AWSAGQIREKLF
TRBV11-2	.	TRBJ1-6	ASSRTGALYNSPLH
TRBV3-1/TRBV3-2	.	TRBJ2-1	ASSQANEQF
TRBV6-2/TRBV6-3	.	TRBJ1-2	ASSYGGANYGYT
TRBV28	.	TRBJ2-3	ASSSPLRTSGNTDTQY
TRBV3-1/TRBV3-2	.	TRBJ1-1	ASSQGQGYSEAF
TRBV28	.	TRBJ2-5	ASRAGGRETQY
TRBV9	.	TRBJ2-7	ASSVDIAGWVEQY
TRBV7-9	.	TRBJ2-3	ASSQGLASTDTQY
TRBV27	.	TRBJ2-1	ASSFAGLGPSNEQF
TRBV30	once	TRBJ2-1	AWSVLAGPYNEQF
TRBV7-9	.	TRBJ1-6	ASSSPGQGNSPLH
TRBV5-6	.	TRBJ1-6	ASSPGTGVRYSPLH
TRBV19	.	TRBJ1-2	ASSIVPGPNYGYT
TRBV12-5	.	TRBJ2-5	ASGLARQGTRETQY
TRBV2	.	TRBJ1-5	ASSDEGYSNQPQH
TRBV19	.	TRBJ2-5	ASSVGLDQETQY
TRBV15	once	TRBJ1-1	ATSRGGLNTEAF
TRBV5-4	.	TRBJ2-2	ASSLPSGNTGELF
TRBV4-3	.	TRBJ1-1	ASSQAQGSMNTEAF
TRBV10-2	.	TRBJ2-7	ASRQQGAAYEQY
TRBV3-1/TRBV3-2	.	TRBJ1-1	ASSLRQGARAF
TRBV30	.	TRBJ1-1	AWRRQGRTEAF
TRBV30	.	TRBJ2-2	AWTGNTGELF